This T cell receptor beta chain was captured in a study of blood T cells in healthy people across ages. Study results and limitations: Age brought a roughly linear fall in TCR beta diversity measured per million T cells.

On this clonotype: Its antigen is unidentified.

No fewer than 6 million PBMCs went into each sample. Per sample, no less than 5 micrograms of total RNA were extracted. A J-beta primer mix and a sample-barcoded 5' primer were used in a second PCR of about 6 to 12 cycles. Each of the samples gave a minimum of 2.5 million paired-end reads that contained CDR3. TCRdb itself ran the 5' RACE reads through MiXCR, one entry per CDR3 protein. The sample lists roughly 1,800,000 distinct CDR3 sequences, 49% occurring once. The source of this sequence is a middle-aged woman in good health. Sequenced material: blood.

The CDR3 here is CASSFGSGLGTDTQYF. DNA for the CDR3: TGTGCCAGCAGCTTCGGGTCGGGACTAGGCACAGATACGCAGTATTTT. The J gene is TRBJ2-3, the V gene TRBV7-8; TRBD2 matches 8 bases. Germline values: CDR1 SGHVS, CDR2 FQNEAQ. V was pared by 3 bases and J by 1 base, with 6 bases of the junction left unmatched. This CDR3 contains 16 residues.